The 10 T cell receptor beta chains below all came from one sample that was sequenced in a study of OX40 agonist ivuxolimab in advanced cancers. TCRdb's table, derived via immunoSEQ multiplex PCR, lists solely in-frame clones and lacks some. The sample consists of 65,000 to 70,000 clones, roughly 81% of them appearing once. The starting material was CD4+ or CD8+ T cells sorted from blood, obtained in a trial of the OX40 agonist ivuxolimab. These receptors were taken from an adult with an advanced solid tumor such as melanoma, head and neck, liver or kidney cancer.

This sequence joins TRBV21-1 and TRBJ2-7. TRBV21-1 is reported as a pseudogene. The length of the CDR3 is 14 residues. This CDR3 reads CASSKKGTSYEQYF. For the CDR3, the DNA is TGTGCCAGCAGCAAAAAAGGGACCTCCTACGAGCAGTACTTC.

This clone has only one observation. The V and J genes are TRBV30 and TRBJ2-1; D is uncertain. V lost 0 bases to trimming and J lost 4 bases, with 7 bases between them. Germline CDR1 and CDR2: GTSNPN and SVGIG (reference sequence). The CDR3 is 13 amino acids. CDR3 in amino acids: CAWSVDLYNEQFF. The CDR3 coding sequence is TGTGCCTGGAGTGTCGACTTGTACAATGAGCAGTTCTTC. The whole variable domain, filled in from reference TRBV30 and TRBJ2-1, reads SQTIHQWPATLVQPVGSPLSLECTVEGTSNPNLYWYRQAAGRGLQLLFYSVGIGQISSEVPQNLSASRPQDRQFILSSKKLLLSDSGFYLCAWSVDLYNEQFFGPGTRLTVL.

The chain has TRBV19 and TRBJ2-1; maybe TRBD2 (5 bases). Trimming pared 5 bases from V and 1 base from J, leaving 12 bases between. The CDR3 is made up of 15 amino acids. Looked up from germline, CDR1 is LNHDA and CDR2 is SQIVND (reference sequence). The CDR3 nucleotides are TGTGCCAGTAGTCCCTGGACGGGATCCTACAATGAGCAGTTCTTC. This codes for CASSPWTGSYNEQFF.

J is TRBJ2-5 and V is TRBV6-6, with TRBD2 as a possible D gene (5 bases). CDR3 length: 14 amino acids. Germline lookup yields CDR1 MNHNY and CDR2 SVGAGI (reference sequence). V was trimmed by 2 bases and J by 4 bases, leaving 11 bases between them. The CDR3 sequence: CASSYIDEGETQYF. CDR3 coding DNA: TGTGCCAGCAGTTACATAGACGAGGGAGAGACCCAGTACTTC.

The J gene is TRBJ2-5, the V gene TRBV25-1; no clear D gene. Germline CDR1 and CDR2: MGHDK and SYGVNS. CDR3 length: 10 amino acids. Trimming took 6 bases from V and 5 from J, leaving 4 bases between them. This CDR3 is CASRRETQYF. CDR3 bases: TGTGCCAGCAGAAGGGAGACCCAGTACTTC.

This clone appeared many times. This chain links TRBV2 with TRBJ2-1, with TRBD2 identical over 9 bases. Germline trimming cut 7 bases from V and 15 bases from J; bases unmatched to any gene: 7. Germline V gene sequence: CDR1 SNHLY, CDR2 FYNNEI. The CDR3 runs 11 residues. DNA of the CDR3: TGTGCCAGCACTAGCGGGGCGATTAGGTTCTTC. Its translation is CASTSGAIRFF.

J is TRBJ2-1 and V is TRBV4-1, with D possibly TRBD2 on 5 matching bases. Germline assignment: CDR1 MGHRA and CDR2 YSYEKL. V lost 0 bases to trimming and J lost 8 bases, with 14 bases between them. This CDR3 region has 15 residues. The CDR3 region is CASSQEFTRTDEQFF. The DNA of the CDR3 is TGCGCCAGCAGCCAAGAATTTACTAGAACGGATGAGCAGTTCTTC.

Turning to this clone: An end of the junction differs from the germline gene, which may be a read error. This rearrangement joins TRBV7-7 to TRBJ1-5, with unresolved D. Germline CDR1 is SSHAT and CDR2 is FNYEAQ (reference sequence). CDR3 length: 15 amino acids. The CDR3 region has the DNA TGTGCTAGCAGCTTCTGTTCTGCCAACAATCAGCCCCAGCATTTT. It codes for CASSFCSANNQPQHF.

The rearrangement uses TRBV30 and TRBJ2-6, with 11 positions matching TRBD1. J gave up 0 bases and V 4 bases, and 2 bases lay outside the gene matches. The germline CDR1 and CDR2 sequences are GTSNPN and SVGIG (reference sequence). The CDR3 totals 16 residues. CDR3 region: CAWTGTGGSGANVLTF. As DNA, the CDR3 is TGTGCCTGGACCGGGACAGGGGGCTCTGGGGCCAACGTCCTGACTTTC.

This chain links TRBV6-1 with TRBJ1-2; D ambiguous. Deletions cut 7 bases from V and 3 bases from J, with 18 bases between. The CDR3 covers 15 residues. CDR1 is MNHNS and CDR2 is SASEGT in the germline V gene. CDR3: CASTTPPSRDYGYTF. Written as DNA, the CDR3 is TGTGCCAGCACCACGCCCCCCTCAAGGGACTATGGCTACACCTTC.